The present entry profiles one T cell receptor beta chain with its context. This CDR3 region has 15 residues. The V and J ends lost 4 bases and 3 bases, in that order; junction bases with no gene match: 7. Germline CDR1 reads SGHTA; CDR2 reads FQGNSA. The sample comes from a study of patients and donors after allogeneic stem cell transplantation. TCRdb used MiXCR to reprocess the RT-PCR reads, holding one entry per CDR3 protein. The sample has about 960,000 distinct CDR3 sequences; roughly 18% are singletons. The sequence was obtained from a human donor who was either an allogeneic HSCT recipient or a stem cell or donor lymphocyte infusion donor (not recorded which). It is not recorded whose cells these are; they may come from a transplant donor. The chain links TRBV7-2 to TRBJ1-1, with TRBD1 identical over 8 bases. Sample: blood, either unsorted or a sorted T cell fraction (not recorded which). The CDR3 loop is CASSSPDRDYTEAFF. The CDR3 coding sequence is TGTGCCAGCAGCTCGCCGGACAGGGATTACACTGAAGCTTTCTTT.